Below are 12 T cell receptor beta chains sequenced from a single sample in a study of blood T cell repertoires in COVID-19. Using immunoSEQ multiplex PCR, the repertoire was profiled, and TCRdb retains in-frame clones only, with some absent. The sample yields fewer than 200,000 clones, 76% seen once. Material: peripheral blood. These receptor sequences come from a woman in her 50s with active or convalescent COVID-19.

The chain combines TRBV19 with TRBJ2-3; 14 positions agree with TRBD2. The CDR3 contains 15 residues. The germline CDR1 and CDR2 sequences are LNHDA and SQIVND (reference sequence). Trimming cost V 5 bases and J 7 bases; bases outside gene matches: 5. This CDR3 is CASSPTSGRVYTQYF. In DNA form, the CDR3 reads TGTGCCAGTAGTCCGACTAGCGGGAGGGTTTATACGCAGTATTTT.

The gene calls are TRBV12-3 or TRBV12-4 and TRBJ1-2, with D possibly being TRBD1 (5 bases). The CDR3 length is 12 residues. V gave up 3 bases and J gave up 5 bases, with 7 bases separating them. The CDR3 protein is CASSLAGYGYTF. The CDR3 DNA reads TGTGCCAGCAGTTTGGCAGGGTATGGCTACACCTTC.

This clone was counted a few times. This chain connects TRBV28 to TRBJ2-2, with TRBD1 matching over 10 bases. This CDR3 spans 14 amino acids. V was clipped by 6 bases and J by 9 bases; unmatched bases: 7. CDR1 is MDHEN, CDR2 SYDVKM, per germline. CDR3 sequence reads: CASRRDRGRRELFF. In DNA form, the CDR3 reads TGTGCCAGCAGACGGGACAGGGGCAGAAGGGAGCTGTTTTTT.

This clone was detected only once. The rearrangement joins TRBV11-3 to TRBJ2-3; 7 bases fit TRBD1. The germline CDR1 and CDR2 sequences are SGHNT and YENEEA. The CDR3 runs to 15 residues. V shed 5 bases, J shed 2 bases, and the junction held 7 bases outside the gene matches. The CDR3 DNA reads TGTGCCAGCAGCCCACGACAGGGAGACACAGATACGCAGTATTTT. Amino acids: CASSPRQGDTDTQYF.

The chain combines TRBV7-9 with TRBJ2-7; no firm D call. Germline V CDR1 and CDR2: SEHNR, FQNEAQ (reference sequence). The CDR3 runs 16 residues. Trimming took 6 bases from V and 3 from J, leaving 21 bases between them. CDR3 sequence (DNA): TGTGCCAGCAGTCCCCGGGTCAACCCCAATCGCTACGAGCAGTACTTC. It is translated as CASSPRVNPNRYEQYF.

This CDR3 reads CASSLGQGYGYGYTF. The CDR3 DNA is TGTGCCAGCAGCCTGGGACAGGGGTATGGCTATGGCTACACCTTC. The chain is built from TRBV5-8 and TRBJ1-2, with 10 bases lining up with TRBD1. The CDR3 sequence is 15 residues long. The ends lost 4 bases at V and 4 bases at J; junction bases unmatched: 7. CDR1 is SGHTS and CDR2 is YDEGEE in the germline V gene.

In DNA form, the CDR3 reads TGTGCCAGCAGTGAATATATTCCTTCTCAGAATACGCAGTATTTT. Residues: CASSEYIPSQNTQYF. V gene TRBV25-1 combines with J gene TRBJ2-3; D unresolved. V shed 0 bases and J shed 7 bases, with 14 bases lying between them. Germline V gives CDR1 MGHDK, CDR2 SYGVNS. The CDR3 covers 15 residues.

This chain connects TRBV6-5 to TRBJ2-3; D gene ambiguous. This CDR3 is 14 amino acids long. Germline V CDR1 and CDR2: MNHEY, SVGAGI. The V end was cut by 4 bases, the J end by 7 bases, with 15 bases between. CDR3 in amino acids: CASSSPLRQHTQYF. As DNA, the CDR3 is TGTGCCAGCAGTTCCCCGCTCAGACAACATACGCAGTATTTT.

This chain connects TRBV5-1 to TRBJ1-2, with TRBD1 identical over 7 bases. Looked up from germline, CDR1 is SGHRS and CDR2 is YFSETQ. The CDR3 runs 14 residues. J lost 4 bases, V lost 3 bases, and 6 bases had no gene match. DNA for the CDR3: TGCGCCAGCAGCTCAGAACAGGGGACCTATGGCTACACCTTC. Translation: CASSSEQGTYGYTF.

The chain has TRBV5-1 and TRBJ1-1, with 7 positions matching TRBD1. The CDR3 is 13 amino acids. The junction had 5 bases not matched to a gene; V was cut back by 4 bases and J by 5 bases. CDR1 and CDR2 (germline): SGHRS, YFSETQ. For the CDR3, the DNA is TGCGCCAGCAGCCCCGACAGGGCGACTGAAGCTTTCTTT. Amino acids: CASSPDRATEAFF. The full variable domain, with the rest looked up from reference TRBV5-1 and TRBJ1-1, is KAGVTQTPRYLIKTRGQQVTLSCSPISGHRSVSWYQQTPGQGLQFLFEYFSETQRNKGNFPGRFSGRQFSNSRSEMNVSTLELGDSALYLCASSPDRATEAFFGQGTRLTVV.

This chain joins TRBV19 and TRBJ1-4; no firm D call. From germline, CDR1 is LNHDA and CDR2 SQIVND (reference sequence). The CDR3 has 15 amino acids. Trimming took 6 bases from V and 0 from J, leaving 11 bases between them. The DNA for the CDR3 is TGTGCCAGTAGCGAGACAAGTGCAACTAATGAAAAACTGTTTTTT. Amino acids: CASSETSATNEKLFF.

The chain joins TRBV7-2 to TRBJ2-5, with D possibly being TRBD2 (5 bases). The germline V and J ends were trimmed by 0 bases and 1 base, with 12 bases remaining between them. This CDR3 contains 16 residues. CDR1 SGHTA and CDR2 FQGNSA come from the germline V gene. The DNA of the CDR3 is TGTGCCAGCAGCTTAGCCCTAACTAGAGGCCAAGAGACCCAGTACTTC. This sequence encodes CASSLALTRGQETQYF.